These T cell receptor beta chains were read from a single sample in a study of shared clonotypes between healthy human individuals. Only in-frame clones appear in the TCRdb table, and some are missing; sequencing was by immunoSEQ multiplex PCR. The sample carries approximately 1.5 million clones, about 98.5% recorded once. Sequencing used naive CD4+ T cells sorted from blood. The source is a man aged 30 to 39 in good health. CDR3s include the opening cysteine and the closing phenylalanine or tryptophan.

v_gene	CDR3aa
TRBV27	CASSFEGLAGNEQFF
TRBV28	CASSSTGLAINEQFF
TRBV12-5	CASGPVWPQYF
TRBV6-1	CASYSTGFYGYTF
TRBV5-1	CASSSGQGLRRNTEAFF
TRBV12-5	CASGILGGEQYF
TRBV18	CASSPLGGYSSGANVLTF
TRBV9	CASSVAAYSYNEQFF
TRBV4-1	CASSQVIGTVNTEAFF
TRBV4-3	CASSQEGQGGSIQYF
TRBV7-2	CASSLEGTSNYGYTF
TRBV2	CASSETVGGNEQFF
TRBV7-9	CASSQIAGSYEQYF
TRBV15	CATSTERGQPTGANVLTF
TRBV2	CASQLAGTYEQYF
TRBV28	CASRRGDREGNEQFF
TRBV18	CASSPWTNDRDRGRVVGGGYTF
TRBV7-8	CASSPESAGELFF
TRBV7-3	CASSRGPNNEQFF
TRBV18	CASSPPGKEDEQYF
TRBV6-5	CASSYLTENYGYTF
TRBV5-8	CASSWDRGTEAFF
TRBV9	CASSALRTSGSPDTQYF
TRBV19	CASTSAGGHEQYF
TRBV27	CASKPGTQPQHF
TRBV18	CASSPPSTGDYEKLFF
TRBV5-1	CASSLEGSNQPQHF
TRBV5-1	CASSFVGRQSYEQYF
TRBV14	CASSQRNAAEAFF
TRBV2	CASSSDSAGANVLTF
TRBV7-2	CASSKASSYEQYF
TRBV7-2	CASRQTRGNTEAFF
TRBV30	CAWSARTGSFLWGYTF
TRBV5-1	CASSTRTVNTEAFF
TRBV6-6	CASSYSSGANYEQYF
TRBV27	CASSPPGRTYEQYF
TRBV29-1	CSVRAVETQYF
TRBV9	CASSVGKSIGYPSSYNEQFF
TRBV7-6	CASSSGVRTEAFF
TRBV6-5	CASSYDRRNEQFF
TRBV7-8	CASSLTALAVYNEQFF
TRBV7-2	CASSPEVGYLYEQYF
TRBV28	CASSRSGSGQPQHF
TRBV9	CASSPRLAGGYNEQFF
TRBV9	CASSGGPAFKVNEQFF
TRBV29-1	CSAPPEAFF